This T cell receptor beta chain came from a study of blood T cell repertoires in COVID-19. Background on the study: Material from acute and convalescent COVID-19 was sourced from the United States, Italy and Spain. Sample material is recorded as cDNA or gDNA derived from T cells, B-cell-depleted T cells, or PBMCs.

CDR1 is MDHEN, CDR2 SYDVKM, per germline. This CDR3 is 13 amino acids long. V was trimmed by 6 bases and J by 1 base, leaving 10 bases between them. In the study's own analysis: Counts of nucleated cells, estimated from reference gene primer amplification, were obtained. The repertoire was sequenced with immunoSEQ multiplex PCR; TCRdb's copy has only in-frame clones and lacks some. D and trimming were read from the DNA, whereas the V and J calls and clone size are those reported in that table. The sample holds some 180,000 clones, 88% seen once. Enrollment of patients from Seattle took place during active infection, with longitudinal follow-up.

Material: peripheral blood. The receptor was isolated from a man aged 45-65 years with COVID-19, enrolled during active disease. The chain is built from TRBV28 and TRBJ2-7; D may be TRBD1 (6 bases). The CDR3 spells CASSPDSSYEQYF. CDR3 DNA sequence: TGTGCCAGCAGCCCGGACAGTTCCTACGAGCAGTACTTC.